The text below deals with one TCR beta chain. Its antigen remains unidentified. This sample is drawn from a study of graft-versus-host responses after intestinal transplantation. Using immunoSEQ multiplex PCR, the repertoire was profiled, and TCRdb retains in-frame clones only, with some absent. This table has about 130,000 clones, 80% to 95% appearing once. Study-wide results and caveats: Declining HvG levels early post-transplant were linked to peak circulating GvH clone levels. Allografts of patients with graft-donor T cell macrochimerism showed high graft-versus-host to host-versus-graft clone ratios. The authors found GvH clones in recipient marrow, some appearing first in ileum or blood.

CDR3 length equals 14 residues. The V end was cut by 3 bases, the J end by 7 bases, with 16 bases between. The germline CDR1 and CDR2 sequences are MNHEY and SMNVEV (reference sequence). The TCR comes from a human donor who received an intestinal transplant. The sample consisted of unstimulated CD4+ T cells sorted from spleen or lymph node cells, taken before intestinal transplant. V and J are TRBV27 and TRBJ2-7, with a possible D match to TRBD1 (5 bases). The CDR3 DNA sequence: TGTGCCAGCAGTTTGCAGGACACCCCCTCGGAGCAGTACTTC. Protein: CASSLQDTPSEQYF.